The rows below give T cell receptor beta chains drawn from one sample of a study of spatial heterogeneity in lung cancer. TCRdb passed the 5' RACE reads through MiXCR, listing each CDR3 protein once. The sample yields 50,000 or so distinct CDR3 sequences, approximately 12% seen once. The sequences come from PBMCs, collected at follow-up. These receptors came from a male donor with early-stage non-small cell lung cancer. Both conserved end residues are part of each CDR3.

V gene,CDR3 protein
TRBV6-2/TRBV6-3,CASSYGGLEETQYF
TRBV3-1,CASGPEGNTGELFF
TRBV20-1,CSAADSKWSVTDTQYF
TRBV18,CASSPGAVSNQPQHF
TRBV12-3/TRBV12-4,CASSRRQGNTIYF
TRBV11-2,CASSLSSAEAFF
TRBV5-5,CASSRGQGSSNQPQHF
TRBV5-1,CASSLGLATDTQYF
TRBV5-5,CASSPDYEQYF
TRBV20-1,CSARVEAFF
TRBV20-1,CSATAAGVDTEAFF
TRBV9,CASSVAGHNTEAFF
TRBV4-3,CASSARDGSYEQYF
TRBV4-1,CASSLTSVSSYEQYF
TRBV5-6,CASSSTGAGRSDTQYF
TRBV20-1,CSAREEGTKTQYF
TRBV2,CASSALTGLDNTF
TRBV3-1,CASRAGTSGIDTQYF
TRBV20-1,CSARDGTARNGETQYF
TRBV7-2,CASSSWQETQYF
TRBV7-2,CASSAYSGFQETQYF
TRBV5-1,CASSNQGDYGYTF
TRBV13,CASSFSGATDTQYF
TRBV10-3,CAINPGQGNTEAFF
TRBV5-1,CASSFDRTGYEQYF
TRBV5-6,CASSLRLAGYTQYF
TRBV3-1,CASSRAGYEQYF
TRBV27,CASSSWGSANYGYTF
TRBV12-3/TRBV12-4,CASSEPGELREAFF
TRBV7-8,CASSLVWVGNSPLHF
TRBV19,CASSLSAARGPQRQETQYF
TRBV29-1,CSTGTDTQYF